This T cell receptor (beta chain) is drawn from a study of beta chain features in type 1 diabetes. Study-wide results and limits: Within the patient group, naive, central memory and Treg TCRB repertoires appeared more similar to each other than within healthy donors. A cDNA-based sequencing approach could over-represent cells with high TCR expression.

This clone was picked up a small number of times. Its specificity is unknown. Germline V gene lookup returns CDR1 SEHNR and CDR2 FQNEAQ (reference sequence). The V segment lost 4 bases and the J segment 2 bases; nucleotides outside the gene matches: 3. CDR3 length: 15 residues. Expressed TCRB transcripts were sequenced after all isolated RNA was converted to cDNA. The average read count of naive, central memory and regulatory T cell samples was around 3.8 million. Sequenced by immunoSEQ multiplex PCR; TCRdb stores in-frame clones only, minus some. The sample records about 230,000 clones, more than 9% being singletons.

The rearrangement uses TRBV7-9 and TRBJ2-3, with 10 bases matching TRBD1. Material: naive CD4+ T cells from blood. The clonotype originates from a woman aged 18 to 35 in good health. The DNA for the CDR3 is TGTGCCAGCAGCTCGGACAGGGGGATCACAGATACGCAGTATTTT. This codes for CASSSDRGITDTQYF.